This T cell receptor (beta chain) was sequenced during a study of cytomegalovirus exposure and HLA in healthy donors. The CDR3 loop spans 15 amino acids. The germline V gene encodes CDR1 SGHDT and CDR2 YYEEEE. J lost 3 bases, V lost 2 bases, and 8 bases had no gene match. This clone was counted a few times. The antigen remains undetermined. The PCR made use of 60 Vbeta and 13 Jbeta primers. TCRdb's table, derived via immunoSEQ multiplex PCR, lists solely in-frame clones and lacks some. This sample yields about 150,000 clones, of which 55% to 85% are seen a single time; 2% to 2.5% belongs to the top ten. Study outcomes and limitations: Later analysis identified a missense DCLRE1C variant that was linked to TCR beta V- and J-gene trimming. It was in a later analysis that TCR association rates were seen to vary by HLA locus, highest for DRB1 and lowest for HLA-C.

V usage is TRBV5-6 and J usage is TRBJ2-7, with 7 bases lining up with TRBD1. Sequenced material: PBMCs. This sequence originates from a man aged 35-49 years in good health and CMV-seronegative. CDR3 DNA sequence: TGTGCCAGCAGCTTCGCCGGGACAGCTCACTACGAGCAGTACTTC. It encodes CASSFAGTAHYEQYF.